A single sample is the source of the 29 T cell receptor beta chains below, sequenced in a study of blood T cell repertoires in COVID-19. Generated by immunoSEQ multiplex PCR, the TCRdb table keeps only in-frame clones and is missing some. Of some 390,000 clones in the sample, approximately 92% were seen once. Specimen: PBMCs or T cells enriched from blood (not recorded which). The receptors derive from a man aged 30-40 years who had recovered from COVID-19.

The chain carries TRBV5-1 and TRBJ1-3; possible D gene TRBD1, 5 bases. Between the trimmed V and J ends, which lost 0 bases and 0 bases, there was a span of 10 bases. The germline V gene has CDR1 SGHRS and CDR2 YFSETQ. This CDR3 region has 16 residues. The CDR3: CASSLVPGLSGNTIYF. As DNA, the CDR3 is TGCGCCAGCAGCTTGGTACCGGGACTCTCTGGAAACACCATATATTTT.

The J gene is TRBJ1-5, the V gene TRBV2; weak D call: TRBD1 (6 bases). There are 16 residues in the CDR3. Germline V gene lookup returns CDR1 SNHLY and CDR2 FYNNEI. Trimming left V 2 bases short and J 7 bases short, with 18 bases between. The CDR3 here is CASSEKLGGASQPQHF. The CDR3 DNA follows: TGTGCCAGCAGTGAAAAGCTGGGGGGGGCGTCGCAGCCCCAGCATTTT. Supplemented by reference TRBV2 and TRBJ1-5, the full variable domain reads EPEVTQTPSHQVTQMGQEVILRCVPISNHLYFYWYRQILGQKVEFLVSFYNNEISEKSEIFDDQFSVERPDGSNFTLKIRSTKLEDSAMYFCASSEKLGGASQPQHFGDGTRLSIL.

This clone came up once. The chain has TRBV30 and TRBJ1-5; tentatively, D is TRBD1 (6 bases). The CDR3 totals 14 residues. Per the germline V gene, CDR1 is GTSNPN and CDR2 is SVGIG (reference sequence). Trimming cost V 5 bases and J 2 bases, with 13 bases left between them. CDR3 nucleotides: TGTGCCTGGGGCCACAGGGTGGGCAATCAGCCCCAGCATTTT. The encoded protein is CAWGHRVGNQPQHF.

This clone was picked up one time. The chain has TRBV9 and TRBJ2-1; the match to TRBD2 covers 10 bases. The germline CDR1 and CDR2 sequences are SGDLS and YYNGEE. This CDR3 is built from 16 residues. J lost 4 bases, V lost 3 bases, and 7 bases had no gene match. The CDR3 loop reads CASSELGTSEYNEQFF. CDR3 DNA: TGTGCCAGCAGCGAGCTAGGGACTAGCGAGTACAATGAGCAGTTCTTC.

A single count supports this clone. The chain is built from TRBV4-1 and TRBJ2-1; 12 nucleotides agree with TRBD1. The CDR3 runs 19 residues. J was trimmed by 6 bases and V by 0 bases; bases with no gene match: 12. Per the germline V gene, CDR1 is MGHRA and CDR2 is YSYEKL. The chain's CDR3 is CASSQEGQGAAGTGNEQFF. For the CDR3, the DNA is TGCGCCAGCAGCCAAGAGGGACAGGGGGCGGCCGGGACGGGCAATGAGCAGTTCTTC.

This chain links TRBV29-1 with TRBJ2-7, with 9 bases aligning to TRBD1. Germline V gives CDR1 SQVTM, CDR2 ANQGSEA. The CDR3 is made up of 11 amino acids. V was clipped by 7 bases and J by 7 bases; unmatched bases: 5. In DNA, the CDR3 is TGCAGCGGCTACAGGGGGCGTGAGCAGTACTTC. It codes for CSGYRGREQYF.

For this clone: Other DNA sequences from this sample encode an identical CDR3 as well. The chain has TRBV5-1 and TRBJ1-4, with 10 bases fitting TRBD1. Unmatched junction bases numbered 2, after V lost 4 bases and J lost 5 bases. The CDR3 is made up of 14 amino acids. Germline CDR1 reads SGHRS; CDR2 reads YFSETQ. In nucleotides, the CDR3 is TGCGCCAGCAGCCCGGGACAGGGGAATGAAAAACTGTTTTTT. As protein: CASSPGQGNEKLFF.

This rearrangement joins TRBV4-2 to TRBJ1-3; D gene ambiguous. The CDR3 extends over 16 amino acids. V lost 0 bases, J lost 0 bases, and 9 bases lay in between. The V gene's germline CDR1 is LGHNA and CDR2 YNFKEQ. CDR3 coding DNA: TGTGCCAGCAGCCAAGAATGGGCCGACTCTGGAAACACCATATATTTT. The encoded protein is CASSQEWADSGNTIYF.

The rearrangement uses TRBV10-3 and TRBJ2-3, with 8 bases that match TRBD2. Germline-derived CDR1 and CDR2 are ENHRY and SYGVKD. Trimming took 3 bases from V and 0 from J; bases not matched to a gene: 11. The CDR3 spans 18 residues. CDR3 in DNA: TGTGCCATCAGTGAATCCGTCACTAGCGGTACTAGCACAGATACGCAGTATTTT. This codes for CAISESVTSGTSTDTQYF.

CDR3 residues: CASRANAVGQYF. Written as DNA, the CDR3 is TGTGCCAGCAGAGCTAATGCGGTGGGGCAGTATTTT. The rearrangement links TRBV7-2 to TRBJ2-3; D remains ambiguous. CDR3 length: 12 residues. Looked up from germline, CDR1 is SGHTA and CDR2 is FQGNSA. The V end was cut by 6 bases, the J end by 11 bases, with 15 bases between.

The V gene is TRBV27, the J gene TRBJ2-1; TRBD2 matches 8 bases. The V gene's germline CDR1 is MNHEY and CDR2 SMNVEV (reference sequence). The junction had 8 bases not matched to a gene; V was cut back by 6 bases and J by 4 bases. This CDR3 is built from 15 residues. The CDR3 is CASSPSRGEYNEQFF. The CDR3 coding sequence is TGTGCCAGCAGCCCCTCGCGGGGGGAGTACAATGAGCAGTTCTTC.

The CDR3 DNA is TGTGCCAGCAGCCTACGCGGTTCTGGCTACACCTTC. Its protein product is CASSLRGSGYTF. The chain combines TRBV28 with TRBJ1-2; D is ambiguous. Germline values: CDR1 MDHEN, CDR2 SYDVKM. V shed 6 bases and J shed 7 bases, with 12 bases lying between them. The CDR3 is 12 amino acids.

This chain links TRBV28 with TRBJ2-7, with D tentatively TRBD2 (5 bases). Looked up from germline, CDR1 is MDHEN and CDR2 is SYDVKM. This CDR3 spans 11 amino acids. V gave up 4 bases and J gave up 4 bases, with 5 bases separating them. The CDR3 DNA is TGTGCCAGCAGTTGGAGGTACGAGCAGTACTTC. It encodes CASSWRYEQYF. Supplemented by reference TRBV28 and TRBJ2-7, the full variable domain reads DVKVTQSSRYLVKRTGEKVFLECVQDMDHENMFWYRQDPGLGLRLIYFSYDVKMKEKGDIPEGYSVSREKKERFSLILESASTNQTSMYLCASSWRYEQYFGPGTRLTVT.

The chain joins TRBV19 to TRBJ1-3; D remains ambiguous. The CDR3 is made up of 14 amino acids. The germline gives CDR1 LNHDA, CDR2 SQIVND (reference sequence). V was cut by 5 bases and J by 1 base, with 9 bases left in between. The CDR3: CASSATASGNTIYF. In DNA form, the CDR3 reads TGTGCCAGTAGTGCCACAGCTTCTGGAAACACCATATATTTT.

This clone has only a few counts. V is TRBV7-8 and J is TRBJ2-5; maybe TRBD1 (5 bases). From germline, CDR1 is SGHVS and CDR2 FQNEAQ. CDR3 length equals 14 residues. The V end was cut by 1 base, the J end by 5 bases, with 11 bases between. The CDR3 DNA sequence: TGTGCCAGCAGCTTAGGGGGTGGGGCGGAGACCCAGTACTTC. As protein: CASSLGGGAETQYF.

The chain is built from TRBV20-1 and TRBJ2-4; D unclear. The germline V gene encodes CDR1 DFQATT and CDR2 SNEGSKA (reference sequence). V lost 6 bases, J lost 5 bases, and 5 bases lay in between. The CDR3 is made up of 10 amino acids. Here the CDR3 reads CSASQNIQYF. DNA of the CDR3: TGCAGTGCGAGCCAAAACATTCAGTACTTC.

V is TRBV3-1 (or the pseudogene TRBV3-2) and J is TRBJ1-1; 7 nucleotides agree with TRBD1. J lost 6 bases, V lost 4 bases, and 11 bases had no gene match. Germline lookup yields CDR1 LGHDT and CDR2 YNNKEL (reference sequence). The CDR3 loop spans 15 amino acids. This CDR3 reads CASSPKTGLRAEAFF. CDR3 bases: TGTGCCAGCAGCCCAAAGACAGGGCTTCGCGCTGAAGCTTTCTTT.

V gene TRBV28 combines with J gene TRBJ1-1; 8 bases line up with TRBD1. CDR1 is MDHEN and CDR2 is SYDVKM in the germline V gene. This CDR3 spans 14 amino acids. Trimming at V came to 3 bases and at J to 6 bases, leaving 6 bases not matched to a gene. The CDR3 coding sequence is TGTGCCAGCAGTTTCAGACAGGGGCGGGCTGAAGCTTTCTTT. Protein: CASSFRQGRAEAFF.

The CDR3 loop is CASSSARFLADHNEQFF. The CDR3, as DNA: TGTGCCAGCAGCTCGGCCAGGTTTCTAGCGGACCACAATGAGCAGTTCTTC. The chain is built from TRBV5-4 and TRBJ2-1; 7 bases line up with TRBD2. V was pared by 3 bases and J by 5 bases, with 14 bases of the junction left unmatched. The germline gives CDR1 SGHNT, CDR2 YYREEE (reference sequence). The CDR3 contains 17 residues.

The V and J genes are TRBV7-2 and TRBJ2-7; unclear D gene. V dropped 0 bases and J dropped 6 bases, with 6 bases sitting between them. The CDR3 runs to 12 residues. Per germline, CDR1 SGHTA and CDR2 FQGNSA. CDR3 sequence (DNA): TGTGCCAGCAGCTTAGCAGCCGGCGAGCAGTACTTC. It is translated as CASSLAAGEQYF.

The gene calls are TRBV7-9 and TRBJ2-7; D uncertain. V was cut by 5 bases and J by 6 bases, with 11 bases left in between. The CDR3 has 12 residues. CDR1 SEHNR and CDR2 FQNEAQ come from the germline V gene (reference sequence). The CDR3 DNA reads TGTGCCAGCAGCCCTCCGACGGGCGAGCAGTACTTC. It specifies CASSPPTGEQYF.

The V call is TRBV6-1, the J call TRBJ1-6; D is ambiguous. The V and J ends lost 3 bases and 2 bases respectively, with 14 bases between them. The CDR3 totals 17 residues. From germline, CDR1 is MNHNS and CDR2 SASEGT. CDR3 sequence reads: CASSEEGKSTYNSPLHF. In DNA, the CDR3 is TGTGCCAGCAGTGAGGAGGGAAAGTCCACCTATAATTCACCCCTCCACTTT.

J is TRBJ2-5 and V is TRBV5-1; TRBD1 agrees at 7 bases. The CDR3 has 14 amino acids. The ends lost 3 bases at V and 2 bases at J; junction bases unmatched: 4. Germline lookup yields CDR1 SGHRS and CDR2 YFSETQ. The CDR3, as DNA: TGCGCCAGCAGCTCAGGGACAGCTCAAGAGACCCAGTACTTC. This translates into CASSSGTAQETQYF.

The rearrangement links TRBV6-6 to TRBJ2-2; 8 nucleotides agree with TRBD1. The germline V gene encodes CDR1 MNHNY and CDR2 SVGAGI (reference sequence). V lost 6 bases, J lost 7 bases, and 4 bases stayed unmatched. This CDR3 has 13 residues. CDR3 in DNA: TGTGCCAGCAGGCGGACAGGGTACGGGGAGCTGTTTTTT. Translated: CASRRTGYGELFF.

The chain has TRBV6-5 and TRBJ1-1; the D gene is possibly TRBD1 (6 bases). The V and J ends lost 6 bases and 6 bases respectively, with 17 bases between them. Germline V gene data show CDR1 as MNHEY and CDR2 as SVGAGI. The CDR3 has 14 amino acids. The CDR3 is CASSREGGKAEAFF. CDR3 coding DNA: TGTGCCAGCAGCCGAGAGGGGGGGAAGGCTGAAGCTTTCTTT.

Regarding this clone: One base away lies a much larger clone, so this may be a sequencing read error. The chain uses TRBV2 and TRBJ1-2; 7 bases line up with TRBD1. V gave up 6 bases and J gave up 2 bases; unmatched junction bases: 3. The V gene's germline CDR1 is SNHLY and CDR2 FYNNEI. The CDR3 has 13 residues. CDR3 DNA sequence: TGTGCCAGCAGAGAGACAGGGAACTATGGCTACACCTTC. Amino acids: CASRETGNYGYTF.

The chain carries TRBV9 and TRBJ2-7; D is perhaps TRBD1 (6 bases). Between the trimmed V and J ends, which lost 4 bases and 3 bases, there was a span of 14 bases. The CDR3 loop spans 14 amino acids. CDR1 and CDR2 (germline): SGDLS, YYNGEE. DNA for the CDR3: TGTGCCAGCAGCCCGATGGACAGCGTCTACGAGCAGTACTTC. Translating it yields CASSPMDSVYEQYF. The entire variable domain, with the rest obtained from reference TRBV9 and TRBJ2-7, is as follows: DSGVTQTPKHLITATGQRVTLRCSPRSGDLSVYWYQQSLDQGLQFLIQYYNGEERAKGNILERFSAQQFPDLHSELNLSSLELGDSALYFCASSPMDSVYEQYFGPGTRLTVT.

This CDR3 is CATSDPSRTEAFF. CDR3 sequence (DNA): TGTGCCACCAGTGACCCCTCGCGGACTGAAGCTTTCTTT. This chain links TRBV24-1 with TRBJ1-1; the D is unclear. V was clipped by 4 bases and J by 5 bases, with 10 bases between them. The germline gives CDR1 KGHDR, CDR2 SFDVKD. The CDR3 runs 13 residues.

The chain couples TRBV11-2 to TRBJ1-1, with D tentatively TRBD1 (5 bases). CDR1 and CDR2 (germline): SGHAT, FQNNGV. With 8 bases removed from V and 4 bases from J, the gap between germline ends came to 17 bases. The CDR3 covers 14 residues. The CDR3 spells CASARGGVVTEAFF. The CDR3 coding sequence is TGTGCCAGCGCTCGCGGGGGGGTTGTCACTGAAGCTTTCTTT.